Listed here is a single T cell receptor (beta chain). Its antigen is still unknown. The CDR3 runs 13 residues. V lost 5 bases to trimming and J lost 3 bases, with 13 bases between them. CDR1 DFQATT and CDR2 SNEGSKA come from the germline V gene (reference sequence). The data were taken from a study of T cell repertoires in cytomegalovirus infection. Across the study: CMV infection plus the matching HLA type was flagged by public TCR beta signatures. Study-level findings and limits: The study identified carriers of CMV plus the relevant HLA from cumulative public TCR beta family frequency. HLA-C-restricted CMV-specific TCR beta clonotypes prevailed in the ex vivo response.

TCRdb recomputed calls from the reads with MiXCR, one row per CDR3 protein. The sample yields around 490,000 distinct CDR3 sequences, about 25% seen once. The chain employs TRBV20-1 and TRBJ2-5, with D perhaps matching TRBD2 (5 bases). This clonotype originated in a human donor in good health (CMV status not recorded). Some clones in this sample may be carry-over from other donors' samples. Sequencing input: PBMCs. The CDR3 region is CSAPEGGKETQYF. The CDR3 nucleotides read TGCAGTGCTCCCGAGGGTGGGAAAGAGACCCAGTACTTC.